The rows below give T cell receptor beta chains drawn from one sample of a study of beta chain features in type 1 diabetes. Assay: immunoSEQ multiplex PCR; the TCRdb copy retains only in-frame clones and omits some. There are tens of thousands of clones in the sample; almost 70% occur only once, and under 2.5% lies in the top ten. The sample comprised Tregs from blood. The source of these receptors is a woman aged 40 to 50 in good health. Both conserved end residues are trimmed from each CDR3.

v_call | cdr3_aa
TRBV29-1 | SVVLGLTGLNTEAF
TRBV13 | ASSLKATNEKLF
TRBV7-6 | ASSSSGVQPQH
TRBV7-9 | ASVRAGIGEKLF
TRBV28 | ASSYTGYYGYT
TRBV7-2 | ASSLVGRTANEQF
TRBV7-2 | ASSPGTSASYEQY
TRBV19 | ASMHRGYNSPLH
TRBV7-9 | ASTPLVAGSYNEQF
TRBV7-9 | ASSSGQRETQY
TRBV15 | ATSRGGALLFTDTQY
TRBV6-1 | ASSVTGNYGYT
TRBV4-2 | ASSQEGLTDTQY
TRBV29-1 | SVGRTASSGANVLT
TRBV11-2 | ASSLVLLYEQY
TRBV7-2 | ASSPRLLGQGSEAF
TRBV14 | ASSQDGGNYNQPQH
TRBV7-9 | ASSLASDYGYT
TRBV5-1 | ASSWAGGQETQY
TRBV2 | ASSVWYEQY
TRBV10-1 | ASNDRGSDNEQF
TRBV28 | ASSIGAGGSNQPQH
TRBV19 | ASSRAGSNQPQH
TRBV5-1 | ASHQGTAGGDTQY
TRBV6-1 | ASTGVGTGQETQY
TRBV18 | ASSPPGGEQY
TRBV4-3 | ASSQEQGVYNSPLH